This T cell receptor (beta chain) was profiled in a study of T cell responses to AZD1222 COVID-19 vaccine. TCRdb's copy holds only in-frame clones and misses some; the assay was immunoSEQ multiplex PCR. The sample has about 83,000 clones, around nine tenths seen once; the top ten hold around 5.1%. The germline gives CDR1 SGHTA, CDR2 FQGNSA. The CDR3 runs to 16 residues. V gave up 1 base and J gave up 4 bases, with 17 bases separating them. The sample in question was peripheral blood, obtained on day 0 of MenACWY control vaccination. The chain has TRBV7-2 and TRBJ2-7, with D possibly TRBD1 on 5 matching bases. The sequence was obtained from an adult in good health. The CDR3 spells CASSLGSRAFSYEQYF. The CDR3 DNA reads TGTGCCAGCAGCTTAGGGTCCAGGGCTTTTTCATACGAGCAGTACTTC.